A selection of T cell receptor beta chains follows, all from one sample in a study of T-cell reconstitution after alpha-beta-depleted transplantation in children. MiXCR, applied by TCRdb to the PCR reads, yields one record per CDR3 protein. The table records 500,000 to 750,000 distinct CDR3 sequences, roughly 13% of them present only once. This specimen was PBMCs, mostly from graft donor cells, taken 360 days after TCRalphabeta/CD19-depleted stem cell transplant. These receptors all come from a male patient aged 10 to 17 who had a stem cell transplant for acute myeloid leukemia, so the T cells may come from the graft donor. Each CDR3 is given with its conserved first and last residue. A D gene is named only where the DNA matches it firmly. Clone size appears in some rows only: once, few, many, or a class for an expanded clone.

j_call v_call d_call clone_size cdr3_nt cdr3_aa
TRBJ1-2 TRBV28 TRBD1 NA TGTGCCAGCAGTCCCGGACAGGGATATGATGGCTACACCTTC CASSPGQGYDGYTF
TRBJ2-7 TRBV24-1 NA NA TGTGCCACCAGTGAGTCCGGGAAAGGTACCTACGAGCAGTACTTC CATSESGKGTYEQYF
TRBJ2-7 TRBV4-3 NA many TGCGCCAGCAGCCGGTCGGGAGCATACGAGCAGTACTTC CASSRSGAYEQYF
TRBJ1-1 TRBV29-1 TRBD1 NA TGCAGCGTTGAAGGGACAGGAGCTTTCTTT CSVEGTGAFF
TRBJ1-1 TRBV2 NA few TGTGCCAGCAGTGATCGCCGGGGGTTGAGCACTGAAGCTTTCTTT CASSDRRGLSTEAFF
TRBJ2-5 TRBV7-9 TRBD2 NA TGTGCCGGCGGGAGGGCTTACCAAGAGACCCAGTACTTC CAGGRAYQETQYF
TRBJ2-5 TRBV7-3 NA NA TGTGCCAGCAGCTTAACCGGCTCTGCGACCCAGTACTTC CASSLTGSATQYF
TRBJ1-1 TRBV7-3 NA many TGTGCCAGCAGCCCTAATCCGGGACCCCCGAACACTGAAGCTTTCTTT CASSPNPGPPNTEAFF
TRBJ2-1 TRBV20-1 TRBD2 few TGCAGTGCATTACTAGCGTTGAGCTCCTACAATGAGCAGTTCTTC CSALLALSSYNEQFF
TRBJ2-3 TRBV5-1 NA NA TGCGCCAGCAGCTACCCCAGCGGGCTACGCACAGATACGCAGTATTTT CASSYPSGLRTDTQYF
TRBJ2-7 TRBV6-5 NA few TGTGCCAGCAGTTACTCGACGTGGAACGCGGGGGAGCAGTACTTC CASSYSTWNAGEQYF
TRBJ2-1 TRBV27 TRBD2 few TGTGCCAGCACCCCCTTAGGGACTAGCGGGAGAAGGAATGAGCAGTTCTTC CASTPLGTSGRRNEQFF
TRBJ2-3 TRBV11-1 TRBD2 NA TGTGCCAGCAGCTTCGCCGGACTAGCGGGGCCAAGCACAGATACGCAGTATTTT CASSFAGLAGPSTDTQYF
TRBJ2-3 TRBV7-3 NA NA TGTGCCAGCAGCAGGGGGGCTATACAAGATACGCAGTATTTT CASSRGAIQDTQYF
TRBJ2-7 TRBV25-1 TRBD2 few TGTGCCAGCAGTGATTCTAAGGGGAGACGGGAGGCGACCTACGAGCAGTACTTC CASSDSKGRREATYEQYF
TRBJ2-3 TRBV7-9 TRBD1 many TGTGCCAGCAGCTTAGTCGGGACAGGGGGCCTCTTCACAGATACGCAGTATTTT CASSLVGTGGLFTDTQYF
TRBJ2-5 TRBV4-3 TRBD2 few TGCGCCAGCAGCCAAGGGGTAGCGGGAGCTTATAAGACCCAGTACTTC CASSQGVAGAYKTQYF
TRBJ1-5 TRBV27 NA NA TGTGCCAGCAGTAGCCCCCGGGAGGGCCCCAATCAGCCCCAGCATTTT CASSSPREGPNQPQHF
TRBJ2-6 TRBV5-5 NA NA TGTGCCAGCAGCTTGGTTGGGGTGTCGTCTGGGGCCAACGTCCTGACTTTC CASSLVGVSSGANVLTF
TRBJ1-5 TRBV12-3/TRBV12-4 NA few TGTGCCAGCAGTTTAGATGGCAGGTATCAGCCCCAGCATTTT CASSLDGRYQPQHF
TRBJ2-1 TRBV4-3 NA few TGCGCCAGCAGCCAAGATTGGCGGGATAGCTACAATGAGCAGTTCTTC CASSQDWRDSYNEQFF
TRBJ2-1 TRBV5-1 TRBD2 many TGCGCCAGCAGCACCGGACTAGCGAGCAATGAGCAGTTCTTC CASSTGLASNEQFF
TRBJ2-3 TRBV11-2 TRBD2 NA TGTGCCAGCAGCTCCGATCCTCTGAGGACTAGCGAGTCCTGGGATACGCAGTATTTT CASSSDPLRTSESWDTQYF
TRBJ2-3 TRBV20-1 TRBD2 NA TGCAGTGAGGTAGCGGGATCCACAGATACGCAGTATTTT CSEVAGSTDTQYF
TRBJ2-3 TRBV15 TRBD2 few TGTGCCACCAGCAGAGACGGGGCGGGAGGGGCAGATACGCAGTATTTT CATSRDGAGGADTQYF
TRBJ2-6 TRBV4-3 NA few TGCGCCAGCAGCCAAGAGCCGGAGACGCCTGGGGCCAACGTCCTGACTTTC CASSQEPETPGANVLTF
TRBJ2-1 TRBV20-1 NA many TGCAGTGCTACAAGACTAGACAATGAGCAGTTCTTC CSATRLDNEQFF
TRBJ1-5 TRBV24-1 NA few TGTGCCACCAGTGACGCCAGGGGACCCCATCAGCCCCAGCATTTT CATSDARGPHQPQHF
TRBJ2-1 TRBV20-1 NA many TGCAGTGCTAGAGCCTTTAGGGCGGGGACGAGCTCCTACAATGAGCAGTTCTTC CSARAFRAGTSSYNEQFF
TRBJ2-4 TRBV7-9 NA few TGTGCCAGCAGCTTAGACCGGAACATTCAGTACTTC CASSLDRNIQYF
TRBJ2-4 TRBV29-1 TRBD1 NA TGCAGCGTTGATACAGGGGGCACGAACATTCAGTACTTC CSVDTGGTNIQYF
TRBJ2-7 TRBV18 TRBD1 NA TGTGCCAGCTCACTACGGACCACAGGGGCGTACGAGCAGTACTTC CASSLRTTGAYEQYF
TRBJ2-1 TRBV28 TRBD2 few TGTGCCAGCAGTTCCCTGGTAGCGGGACAACTCAATGAGCAGTTCTTC CASSSLVAGQLNEQFF
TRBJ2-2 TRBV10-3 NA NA TGTGCCATCAGTTGGAACTCCAACACCGGGGAGCTGTTTTTT CAISWNSNTGELFF
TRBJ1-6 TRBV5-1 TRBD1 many TGCGCCAGCAGCTTGGGATTGACAGGGGGGAATTCACCCCTCCACTTT CASSLGLTGGNSPLHF
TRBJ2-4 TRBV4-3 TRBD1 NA TGCGCCAGCAGCCAGGGTAACAGGGGAAGGAAAAACATTCAGTACTTC CASSQGNRGRKNIQYF
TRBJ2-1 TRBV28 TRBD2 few TGTGCCAGCAGCCTAGCGGGAGGGCCGTTGGGACATGAGCAGTTCTTC CASSLAGGPLGHEQFF
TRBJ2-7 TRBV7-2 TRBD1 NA TGTGCCAGCAGCTTTACGGACAGGGCAAGTTACGAGCAGTACTTC CASSFTDRASYEQYF
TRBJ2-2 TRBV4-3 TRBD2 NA TGCGCCAGCAGCCTAGCTCTAGCGGGAACGAACACCGGGGAGCTGTTTTTT CASSLALAGTNTGELFF
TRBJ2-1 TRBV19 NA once TGTGCCAGTAGTATAGCGAACGGGCCTTACAATGAGCAGTTCTTC CASSIANGPYNEQFF
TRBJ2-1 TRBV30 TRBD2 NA TGTGCCTGGAGTGTAAAAACTAGCGGTACTTACAATGAGCAGTTCTTC CAWSVKTSGTYNEQFF
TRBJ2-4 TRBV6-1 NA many TGTGCCAGCAGCGACAGTCTAGCCAAAAACATTCAGTACTTC CASSDSLAKNIQYF
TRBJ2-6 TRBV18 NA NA TGTGCCAGCTCACCACCCCCGGCGTCTGGGGCCAACGTCCTGACTTTC CASSPPPASGANVLTF
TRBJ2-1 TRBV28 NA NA TGTGCCAGCAGTTCGGACCTGCAGCATGAGCAGTTCTTC CASSSDLQHEQFF
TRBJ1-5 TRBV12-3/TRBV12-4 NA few TGTGCCAGCAGTTTAAGGCTGATTAGCAATCAGCCCCAGCATTTT CASSLRLISNQPQHF
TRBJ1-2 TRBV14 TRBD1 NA TGTGCCAGCAGCCTGCTCGGGACAGCTAACTATGGCTACACCTTC CASSLLGTANYGYTF
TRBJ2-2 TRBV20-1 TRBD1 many TGCAGTGCTACGCCCCCGACAGGGTACGAAAACACCGGGGAGCTGTTTTTT CSATPPTGYENTGELFF
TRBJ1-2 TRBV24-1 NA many TGTGCCACCAGTGATTTGTCGGGACTCTATGGCTACACCTTC CATSDLSGLYGYTF
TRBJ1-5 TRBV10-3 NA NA TGTGCCGCACGGGGCATTGGCAATCAGCCCCAGCATTTT CAARGIGNQPQHF
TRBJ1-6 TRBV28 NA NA TGTGCCAGCGGGCTCCCACAGGGAATCCGGTCACCCCTCCACTTT CASGLPQGIRSPLHF
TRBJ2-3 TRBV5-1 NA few TGCGCCAGCAGCTTCAGGGGAGGGGGCACAGATACGCAGTATTTT CASSFRGGGTDTQYF
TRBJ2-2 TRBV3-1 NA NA TGTGCCAGCAGCCAATTTGCCGGGAGAATGAACACCGGGGAGCTGTTTTTT CASSQFAGRMNTGELFF
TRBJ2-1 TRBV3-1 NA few TGTGCCAGCAGCCGCCTAAGGTCCAGCTCCTACAATGAGCAGTTCTTC CASSRLRSSSYNEQFF
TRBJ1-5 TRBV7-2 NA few TGTGCCAGCAGCTTAGATGTAGGGCTCGGCAATCAGCCCCAGCATTTT CASSLDVGLGNQPQHF
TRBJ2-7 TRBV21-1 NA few TGTGCCAGCAGCAAAATTTCGACCAGCGGGCTTACCTACGAGCAGTACTTC CASSKISTSGLTYEQYF
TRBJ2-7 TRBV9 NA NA TGTGCCAGCAGCGTACGTGAGGGACCCTACGAGCAGTACTTC CASSVREGPYEQYF
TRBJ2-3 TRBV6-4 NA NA TGTGCCAGCACTAAAGACTACCAAATAGATACGCAGTATTTT CASTKDYQIDTQYF
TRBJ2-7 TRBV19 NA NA TGTGCCAGTAGTATAAGACCCGGACTAGGGGGCGAGCAGTACTTC CASSIRPGLGGEQYF
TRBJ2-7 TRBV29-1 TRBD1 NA TGCAGCGTAGTTTGGACAGGTCCTCCCTACGAGCAGTACTTC CSVVWTGPPYEQYF
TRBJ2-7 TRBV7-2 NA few TGTGCCAGCAGTTTTGCGGCTAGCCTAGTTTACGAGCAGTACTTC CASSFAASLVYEQYF